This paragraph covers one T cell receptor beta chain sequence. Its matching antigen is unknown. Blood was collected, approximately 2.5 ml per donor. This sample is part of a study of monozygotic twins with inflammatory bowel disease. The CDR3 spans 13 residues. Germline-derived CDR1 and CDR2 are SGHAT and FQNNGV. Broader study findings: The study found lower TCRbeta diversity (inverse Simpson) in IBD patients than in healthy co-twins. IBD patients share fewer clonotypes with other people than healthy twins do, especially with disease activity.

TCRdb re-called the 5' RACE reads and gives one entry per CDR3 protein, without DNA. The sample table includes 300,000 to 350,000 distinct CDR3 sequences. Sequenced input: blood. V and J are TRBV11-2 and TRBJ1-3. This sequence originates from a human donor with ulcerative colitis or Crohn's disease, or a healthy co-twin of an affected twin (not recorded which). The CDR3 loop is CASSLVGQRTIYF.